These 8 T cell receptor beta chains were sequenced from one sample in a study of shared clonotypes between healthy human individuals. Method: immunoSEQ multiplex PCR; TCRdb's copy keeps in-frame clones and lacks some. The repertoire holds 2,500,000 or so clones, with 93% as singletons. Sequenced material: naive CD4+ T cells from PBMCs. The subset was: CD45RA+ positively selected. The receptors were gathered from a man between 18 and 29 years old in good health. Some clones in this sample may be carry-over from other donors' samples.

The chain has TRBV4-2 and TRBJ2-1, with a tentative D call TRBD1 (6 bases). Germline assignment: CDR1 LGHNA and CDR2 YNFKEQ. The germline V and J ends were trimmed by 6 bases and 4 bases, with 19 bases remaining between them. The CDR3 contains 16 residues. In nucleotides, the CDR3 is TGTGCCAGCAGACCAACTACAGGGTCCGCTTACAATGAGCAGTTCTTC. As protein: CASRPTTGSAYNEQFF.

As concerns this clone: Additional DNA sequences in this sample encode the identical CDR3. The chain combines TRBV5-1 with TRBJ2-1, with no clear D. The germline gives CDR1 SGHRS, CDR2 YFSETQ. The V end lost 0 bases, the J end lost 3 bases, and 4 bases lay between the germline ends. The CDR3 has 13 residues. CDR3 sequence (DNA): TGCGCCAGCAGCTTGGGCATCTACAATGAGCAGTTCTTC. It codes for CASSLGIYNEQFF.

The V call is TRBV11-2, the J call TRBJ2-5, with TRBD2 matching over 9 bases. There are 15 residues in the CDR3. Germline V gene data show CDR1 as SGHAT and CDR2 as FQNNGV. J gave up 2 bases and V 10 bases, and 11 bases lay outside the gene matches. The CDR3 DNA reads TGTGCCACATGCCCGACTAGCGGAGGTCAAGAGACCCAGTACTTC. Encoded protein: CATCPTSGGQETQYF.

This clone was seen just once. The chain carries TRBV7-3 and TRBJ2-1; 12 bases are a match to TRBD2. The CDR3 length is 15 residues. The germline V gene encodes CDR1 SGHTA and CDR2 FQGTGA. Losses at the gene ends were 5 bases for V and 7 bases for J; bases not matched to a gene: 6. The CDR3 sequence is CASSRLAGVQNEQFF. The CDR3 DNA reads TGTGCCAGCAGCAGACTAGCGGGAGTGCAAAATGAGCAGTTCTTC.

In nucleotides, the CDR3 is TGTGCCAGCCTGGGCGGAGCTAACTATGGCTACACCTTC. Translation: CASLGGANYGYTF. The chain has TRBV5-6 and TRBJ1-2; D remains unclear. V was clipped by 7 bases and J by 0 bases, with 10 bases between them. This CDR3 spans 13 amino acids. The germline CDR1 and CDR2 sequences are SGHDT and YYEEEE.

The chain carries TRBV6-1 and TRBJ2-5; D not resolved. The CDR3 is 15 amino acids. V was cut by 0 bases and J by 5 bases, with 13 bases left in between. CDR1 and CDR2 from the germline V gene are MNHNS and SASEGT. The CDR3 is CASSEAEGLWETQYF. DNA for the CDR3: TGTGCCAGCAGTGAAGCGGAAGGGTTGTGGGAGACCCAGTACTTC.

This sequence joins TRBV28 and TRBJ2-1; 10 positions agree with TRBD2. The CDR3 has 17 amino acids. CDR1 and CDR2 (germline): MDHEN, SYDVKM. Trimming cost V 3 bases and J 3 bases; bases outside gene matches: 8. CDR3: CASSFSGRALGYNEQFF. DNA of the CDR3: TGTGCCAGCAGTTTCAGCGGGAGGGCCCTCGGCTACAATGAGCAGTTCTTC.

The rearrangement joins TRBV2 to TRBJ2-3, with 9 bases that match TRBD1. The CDR3 has 15 residues. V was pared by 7 bases and J by 4 bases, with 9 bases of the junction left unmatched. Germline CDR1 is SNHLY and CDR2 is FYNNEI. CDR3 bases: TGTGCCAGCACCTCCGGGACAGGGTTGTCAGATACGCAGTATTTT. Amino acids: CASTSGTGLSDTQYF.